The sequence of this TCR beta chain was determined in a study of blood T cell repertoires in COVID-19. As handled by the study authors: Nucleated cell number was recorded as an estimate derived from reference gene primer amplification. Using immunoSEQ multiplex PCR, the repertoire was profiled, and TCRdb retains in-frame clones only, with some absent. The V and J calls and the clone size are those of that table, but D and trimming were determined from the DNA. The sample lists over 90,000 clones, roughly nine tenths occurring once. V was clipped by 2 bases and J by 3 bases; unmatched bases: 5. Germline V CDR1 and CDR2: SGDLS, YYNGEE. This CDR3 is built from 16 residues.

Sequencing was performed on peripheral blood. The TCR was taken from a man aged 50-59 years with active COVID-19. The chain combines TRBV9 with TRBJ2-3, with TRBD2 matching 11 bases. The CDR3 region is CASSVLAGGATDTQYF. CDR3 DNA sequence: TGTGCCAGCAGCGTCTTAGCGGGGGGGGCTACAGATACGCAGTATTTT.